The 6 T cell receptor beta chains below come from one sample, sequenced in a study of blood T cell repertoires in COVID-19. Profiling relied on immunoSEQ multiplex PCR, and the TCRdb table lists in-frame clones only, not all of them. The data show 470,000 or so clones, 75% to 90% seen once. The sequenced sample consisted of peripheral blood. The receptors stem from a human donor in a cohort sampled during active COVID-19.

The V call is TRBV28, the J call TRBJ2-5; 7 bases are a match to TRBD1. The junction had 11 bases not matched to a gene; V was cut back by 5 bases and J by 5 bases. From germline, CDR1 is MDHEN and CDR2 SYDVKM. The CDR3 is 15 amino acids. The CDR3 bases are TGTGCCAGCAGTCCCCAGTCAGGGGGTCGTGAGACCCAGTACTTC. It specifies CASSPQSGGRETQYF.

V and J are TRBV3-1 (or the pseudogene TRBV3-2) and TRBJ1-2; tentative D call: TRBD1 (6 bases). The germline CDR1 and CDR2 sequences are LGHDT and YNNKEL (reference sequence). Trimming took off 4 bases at V and 5 bases at J, with 17 bases between the two ends. The CDR3 totals 15 residues. This chain's CDR3 is CASSLELGALYGYTF. CDR3 DNA sequence: TGTGCCAGCAGCCTCGAACTGGGGGCTTTGTATGGCTACACCTTC.

This chain joins TRBV5-1 and TRBJ2-7; TRBD1 matches at 7 bases. The CDR3 runs 14 residues. CDR1 SGHRS and CDR2 YFSETQ come from the germline V gene. The junction had 10 bases not matched to a gene; V was cut back by 3 bases and J by 7 bases. CDR3 sequence: CASSSDRQGREQYF. The DNA for the CDR3 is TGCGCCAGCAGCTCGGACCGACAGGGTCGAGAGCAGTACTTC.

The V gene is TRBV7-2, the J gene TRBJ2-7; 9 bases are a match to TRBD2. Germline values: CDR1 SGHTA, CDR2 FQGNSA. The CDR3 consists of 15 residues. With V trimmed by 2 bases and J by 3 bases, 5 bases remained unmatched. CDR3 sequence: CASSLWGSGSYEQYF. The CDR3 region has the DNA TGTGCCAGCAGCTTATGGGGTAGCGGGAGCTACGAGCAGTACTTC.

Of note for this clone: This CDR3 is also generated by other DNA sequences in the sample. The chain links TRBV2 to TRBJ1-1; no definite D call. The V gene lost 4 bases and the J gene lost 2 bases, with 11 bases spanning the gap. The CDR3 extends over 14 amino acids. Germline V gene data show CDR1 as SNHLY and CDR2 as FYNNEI. In nucleotides, the CDR3 is TGTGCCAGCAGTGGTCAGGCCTTAAACACTGAAGCTTTCTTT. This sequence encodes CASSGQALNTEAFF.

This clone has a handful of counts. This CDR3 is CASSPSNRDYNYGYTF. In DNA, the CDR3 is TGTGCCAGCTCACCGAGTAACAGGGACTATAACTATGGCTACACCTTC. This chain joins TRBV18 and TRBJ1-2, with D possibly TRBD1 on 6 matching bases. The CDR3 consists of 16 residues. V was clipped by 3 bases and J by 1 base, with 15 bases between them. Germline-derived CDR1 and CDR2 are KGHSH and LQKENI.